Following are 5 T cell receptor beta chains from one sample sequenced in a study of T cell responses to AZD1222 COVID-19 vaccine. TCRdb's copy holds only in-frame clones and misses some; the assay was immunoSEQ multiplex PCR. This sample has about 170,000 clones; 80% to 95% occur once, and the top ten carry around 1.5%. The sample here was peripheral blood, taken on day 0 of AZD1222 vaccination. These receptors originate from an adult in good health.

This sequence joins TRBV9 and TRBJ1-4; no reliable D call. With 3 bases removed from V and 5 bases from J, the gap between germline ends came to 14 bases. Per the germline V gene, CDR1 is SGDLS and CDR2 is YYNGEE. The CDR3 consists of 15 residues. CDR3 sequence: CASSETLGSNEKLFF. The CDR3 DNA sequence: TGTGCCAGCAGCGAGACGCTGGGTTCGAATGAAAAACTGTTTTTT.

J is TRBJ2-7 and V is TRBV5-1; no clear D gene. The CDR3 length is 12 residues. V dropped 3 bases and J dropped 7 bases, with 11 bases sitting between them. Per the germline V gene, CDR1 is SGHRS and CDR2 is YFSETQ. The DNA of the CDR3 is TGCGCCAGCAGCTCGGACGGACGGGAGCAGTACTTC. It translates to CASSSDGREQYF.

The chain joins TRBV19 to TRBJ1-1; no reliable D call. Germline CDR1 reads LNHDA; CDR2 reads SQIVND (reference sequence). This CDR3 is 13 amino acids long. The V end lost 3 bases, the J end lost 8 bases, and 13 bases lay between the germline ends. CDR3 sequence: CASSMMGGKEAFF. CDR3 nucleotide sequence: TGTGCCAGTAGTATGATGGGTGGGAAAGAAGCTTTCTTT.

The chain links TRBV27 to TRBJ1-6; D remains unclear. The germline CDR1 and CDR2 sequences are MNHEY and SMNVEV (reference sequence). V dropped 4 bases and J dropped 9 bases, with 13 bases sitting between them. The CDR3 is 14 residues long. For the CDR3, the DNA is TGTGCCAGCAGTTCCCGGGCCGAGGGTTCACCCCTCCACTTT. It is translated as CASSSRAEGSPLHF.

The J gene is TRBJ2-7, the V gene TRBV5-5; D perhaps matches TRBD2 (5 bases). The CDR3 extends over 13 amino acids. With 4 bases removed from V and 10 bases from J, the gap between germline ends came to 18 bases. Per the germline V gene, CDR1 is SGHKS and CDR2 is YYEKEE (reference sequence). The CDR3, as DNA: TGTGCCAGCAGCGCCGGGGTCACCTTATCCCAGTACTTC. Encoded protein: CASSAGVTLSQYF.